These 30 T cell receptor beta chains were all obtained from the same sample, sequenced in a study of blood T cell repertoires in COVID-19. Produced via immunoSEQ multiplex PCR; TCRdb's table is partial and in-frame only. This table holds 120,000 to 150,000 clones, about four fifths found once. The sample was peripheral blood. These receptors originate from a human donor in a cohort sampled during active COVID-19.

The chain employs TRBV18 and TRBJ2-1; 7 bases align to TRBD2. Trimming took 1 base from V and 6 from J; bases not matched to a gene: 6. This CDR3 is 15 amino acids long. Germline loops: CDR1 KGHSH, CDR2 LQKENI. The CDR3 sequence: CASSPQAGDSNEQFF. The CDR3, as DNA: TGTGCCAGCTCACCACAGGCGGGGGATTCCAATGAGCAGTTCTTC.

V and J are TRBV30 and TRBJ1-5; 9 bases map to TRBD1. Germline V gene data show CDR1 as GTSNPN and CDR2 as SVGIG (reference sequence). The CDR3 length is 13 residues. V dropped 8 bases and J dropped 6; count of bases not matched to a gene: 8. Written as DNA, the CDR3 is TGTGCCGGAGGACAGGGGCCGGGTCAGCCCCAGCATTTT. Its translation is CAGGQGPGQPQHF.

Details on this clone: Other DNA sequences within the sample encode an identical CDR3. The chain recombines TRBV7-9 with TRBJ1-1; D is possibly TRBD1 (5 bases). CDR1 and CDR2 (germline): SEHNR, FQNEAQ (reference sequence). There are 12 residues in the CDR3. The ends were cut back, 0 bases at V and 8 bases at J, with 7 bases in the middle. The CDR3 is CASSLARAEAFF. In nucleotides, the CDR3 is TGTGCCAGCAGCTTAGCCAGGGCAGAAGCTTTCTTT.

On this clone itself: Different DNA sequences within this sample yield the same CDR3. The chain joins TRBV6-5 to TRBJ2-1; D may be TRBD2 (6 bases). The V gene lost 8 bases and the J gene lost 10 bases, with 15 bases spanning the gap. Germline loops: CDR1 MNHEY, CDR2 SVGAGI. CDR3 size: 12 residues. The CDR3 DNA follows: TGTGCCAGCCGGGACTCGACGGGGGAGCAGTTCTTC. It yields the protein CASRDSTGEQFF.

The V call is TRBV24-1, the J call TRBJ2-1, with D perhaps TRBD2 (6 bases). CDR1 is KGHDR, CDR2 SFDVKD, per germline. Between the trimmed V and J ends, which lost 1 base and 5 bases, there was a span of 20 bases. The CDR3 is 18 amino acids. CDR3 loop: CATSDLALEGRLNNEQFF. The CDR3 DNA sequence: TGTGCCACCAGTGATTTAGCTTTGGAGGGGAGACTTAACAATGAGCAGTTCTTC.

In this sample, this clone turned up once. This specimen includes other DNA sequences encoding the same CDR3. The chain joins TRBV6-6 to TRBJ1-1, with 10 bases fitting TRBD1. J lost 2 bases, V lost 8 bases, and 2 bases had no gene match. This CDR3 has 13 amino acids. Looked up from germline, CDR1 is MNHNY and CDR2 is SVGAGI (reference sequence). CDR3 sequence reads: CASRDRGNTEAFF. The DNA for the CDR3 is TGTGCCAGCCGGGACAGGGGTAACACTGAAGCTTTCTTT.

The V and J genes are TRBV15 and TRBJ1-5; 9 bases map to TRBD1. CDR3 length: 20 residues. Looked up from germline, CDR1 is LNHNV and CDR2 is YYDKDF (reference sequence). The ends lost 0 bases at V and 3 bases at J; junction bases unmatched: 15. CDR3: CATSRDIYLGQGDFNQPQHF. The CDR3 nucleotides read TGTGCCACCAGCAGAGATATTTATTTGGGACAGGGTGATTTCAATCAGCCCCAGCATTTT.

The chain couples TRBV3-1 (or the pseudogene TRBV3-2) to TRBJ2-1, with 15 nucleotides matching TRBD2. The germline gives CDR1 LGHDT, CDR2 YNNKEL (reference sequence). There are 16 residues in the CDR3. The V gene end was trimmed by 5 bases and the J gene end by 7 bases; junction bases not matched to a gene: 6. DNA of the CDR3: TGTGCCAGCAGCTTCGGACTAGCGGGAGGGGGGAATGAGCAGTTCTTC. This gives the protein CASSFGLAGGGNEQFF.

V usage is TRBV4-2 and J usage is TRBJ2-7, with 13 bases that match TRBD2. The V and J ends lost 2 bases and 3 bases, in that order; junction bases with no gene match: 10. Germline-derived CDR1 and CDR2 are LGHNA and YNFKEQ. The CDR3 is 18 residues long. For the CDR3, the DNA is TGTGCCAGCAGCCAAATACTAGCGGGGGGGCCTTCTCACTACGAGCAGTACTTC. It codes for CASSQILAGGPSHYEQYF.

The chain recombines TRBV9 with TRBJ2-3, with TRBD1 identical over 7 bases. From germline, CDR1 is SGDLS and CDR2 YYNGEE. The length of the CDR3 is 18 residues. After removal of 3 bases from V and 0 bases from J, the junction contained 13 bases not matched to a gene. The DNA of the CDR3 is TGTGCCAGCAGCGCTACCACCCTGGGGACAGATAGCACAGATACGCAGTATTTT. It translates to CASSATTLGTDSTDTQYF.

In its sample, this clone was seen many times. The V and J genes are TRBV5-5 and TRBJ2-7, with D maybe TRBD1 (5 bases). The CDR3 runs to 13 residues. V was shortened by 2 bases and J by 3 bases, with 9 bases between the two germline ends. CDR1 and CDR2 (germline): SGHKS, YYEKEE (reference sequence). CDR3 nucleotide sequence: TGTGCCAGCAGCTTCCCACAGGACTACGAGCAGTACTTC. This encodes CASSFPQDYEQYF.

This clone has a single count. This rearrangement joins TRBV19 to TRBJ1-1, with D maybe TRBD1 (6 bases). Between the trimmed V and J ends, which lost 0 bases and 2 bases, there was a span of 16 bases. Germline V gene sequence: CDR1 LNHDA, CDR2 SQIVND (reference sequence). This CDR3 region has 17 residues. The chain's CDR3 is CASSIEVAGEGNTEAFF. CDR3 DNA: TGTGCCAGTAGTATAGAGGTGGCAGGGGAGGGTAACACTGAAGCTTTCTTT.

This clone was detected only once. The gene calls are TRBV5-5 and TRBJ1-1; D not certain. V shed 2 bases and J shed 5 bases, with 7 bases lying between them. The CDR3 spans 12 residues. CDR1 and CDR2 from the germline V gene are SGHKS and YYEKEE (reference sequence). This chain's CDR3 is CASSFRGTEAFF. Written as DNA, the CDR3 is TGTGCCAGCAGCTTTCGAGGGACTGAAGCTTTCTTT.

This clone was picked up many times. The chain couples TRBV2 to TRBJ2-3; TRBD1 is a possible D gene (6 bases). The CDR3 sequence is 14 residues long. With 10 bases removed from V and 0 bases from J, the gap between germline ends came to 14 bases. Germline assignment: CDR1 SNHLY and CDR2 FYNNEI. The CDR3 region has the DNA TGTGCCACCCAAGGGGGAACTAGCACAGATACGCAGTATTTT. Protein: CATQGGTSTDTQYF.

As DNA, the CDR3 is TGTGCCAGCAGTTTAGACACTGAAGCTTTCTTT. Translation: CASSLDTEAFF. The V call is TRBV6-5, the J call TRBJ1-1; D gene unclear. Per the germline V gene, CDR1 is MNHEY and CDR2 is SVGAGI. Trimming cost V 4 bases and J 3 bases, with 3 bases left between them. The CDR3 runs 11 residues.

The J gene is TRBJ1-6, the V gene TRBV12-3 or TRBV12-4; TRBD1 might be the D (6 bases). This CDR3 spans 12 amino acids. Trimming took off 8 bases at V and 6 bases at J, with 8 bases between the two ends. The CDR3 coding sequence is TGTGCCAGCTCCAGGGGTAATTCACCCCTCCACTTT. This codes for CASSRGNSPLHF.

V gene TRBV6-5 combines with J gene TRBJ2-3, with D uncertain. The CDR3 runs 13 residues. Germline V gene lookup returns CDR1 MNHEY and CDR2 SVGAGI. V was cut by 6 bases and J by 2 bases, with 9 bases left in between. In DNA, the CDR3 is TGTGCCAGCAGGATAGACTCCACAGATACGCAGTATTTT. Translated: CASRIDSTDTQYF.

This chain uses TRBV5-1 with TRBJ1-2; 8 nucleotides match TRBD1. With V trimmed by 7 bases and J by 5 bases, 10 bases remained unmatched. Germline CDR1 and CDR2: SGHRS and YFSETQ. CDR3 length equals 14 residues. DNA of the CDR3: TGCGCCAGCCAAGTAGACAGGGGCAATTATGGCTACACCTTC. Translating it yields CASQVDRGNYGYTF.

This clone was counted once. V gene TRBV7-9 combines with J gene TRBJ2-7, with a tentative D call TRBD1 (5 bases). This CDR3 is 12 amino acids long. CDR1 is SEHNR, CDR2 FQNEAQ, per germline (reference sequence). Trimming cost V 5 bases and J 3 bases, with 8 bases left between them. The CDR3 spells CASSVQGYEQYF. The DNA for the CDR3 is TGTGCCAGCAGCGTCCAGGGCTACGAGCAGTACTTC.

The sample holds one count of this clone. The chain couples TRBV9 to TRBJ1-2, with 10 positions matching TRBD1. Germline V gene lookup returns CDR1 SGDLS and CDR2 YYNGEE. With V trimmed by 4 bases and J by 7 bases, 10 bases remained unmatched. CDR3 length: 15 amino acids. CDR3 region: CASSPSGTGEGGYTF. Written as DNA, the CDR3 is TGTGCCAGCAGCCCCTCCGGGACAGGGGAAGGTGGCTACACCTTC.

The chain carries TRBV19 and TRBJ2-7, with TRBD2 as a possible D gene (6 bases). Germline V gene data show CDR1 as LNHDA and CDR2 as SQIVND (reference sequence). Trimming took 3 bases from V and 5 from J, leaving 14 bases between them. This CDR3 spans 14 amino acids. The CDR3 sequence: CASSIPGGVHEQYF. CDR3 nucleotides: TGTGCCAGTAGTATCCCCGGGGGAGTCCACGAGCAGTACTTC.

The V and J genes are TRBV6-5 and TRBJ1-1, with TRBD1 as a possible D gene (5 bases). V gave up 5 bases and J gave up 1 base, with 11 bases separating them. This CDR3 spans 14 amino acids. The V gene's germline CDR1 is MNHEY and CDR2 SVGAGI. The CDR3 region has the DNA TGTGCCAGCAGTAACTTTCAGGGGAACACTGAAGCTTTCTTT. Translating it yields CASSNFQGNTEAFF.

The chain combines TRBV28 with TRBJ1-3; TRBD1 matches 12 bases. J was trimmed by 1 base and V by 5 bases; bases with no gene match: 6. The CDR3 length is 17 residues. Looked up from germline, CDR1 is MDHEN and CDR2 is SYDVKM. The CDR3 here is CASSGPGQGASGNTIYF. DNA for the CDR3: TGTGCCAGCAGTGGCCCGGGACAGGGGGCTTCTGGAAACACCATATATTTT. Supplemented by reference TRBV28 and TRBJ1-3, the full variable domain reads DVKVTQSSRYLVKRTGEKVFLECVQDMDHENMFWYRQDPGLGLRLIYFSYDVKMKEKGDIPEGYSVSREKKERFSLILESASTNQTSMYLCASSGPGQGASGNTIYFGEGSWLTVV.

There are a few counts of this clone. CDR3 in amino acids: CASSELAGAQATQYF. For the CDR3, the DNA is TGTGCCAGCAGCGAACTAGCGGGGGCCCAGGCGACCCAGTACTTC. This chain joins TRBV7-2 and TRBJ2-5, with 11 positions matching TRBD2. Germline-derived CDR1 and CDR2 are SGHTA and FQGNSA. The CDR3 has 15 amino acids. V lost 5 bases to trimming and J lost 7 bases; unmatched junction nucleotides: 9. The whole variable domain, filled in from reference TRBV7-2 and TRBJ2-5, reads GAGVSQSPSNKVTEKGKDVELRCDPISGHTALYWYRQSLGQGLEFLIYFQGNSAPDKSGLPSDRFSAERTGGSVSTLTIQRTQQEDSAVYLCASSELAGAQATQYFGPGTRLLVL.

As for this clone: The germline gene is not matched at one end of the junction; a read error may be the cause. This sequence joins TRBV7-7 and TRBJ2-3; TRBD2 is a possible D gene (5 bases). The germline CDR1 and CDR2 sequences are SSHAT and FNYEAQ (reference sequence). The length of the CDR3 is 13 residues. The CDR3 reads CASSLGEGSAQYF. CDR3 in DNA: TGTGCTAGCAGCTTAGGAGAGGGCAGCGCGCAGTATTTT.

The rearrangement uses TRBV6-1 and TRBJ1-2, with unresolved D. Per germline, CDR1 MNHNS and CDR2 SASEGT. This CDR3 comprises 15 residues. V lost 2 bases to trimming and J lost 3 bases, with 13 bases between them. The CDR3 loop is CASSERTLGDYGYTF. The CDR3 DNA reads TGTGCCAGCAGTGAAAGGACTCTGGGCGACTATGGCTACACCTTC.

The rearrangement uses TRBV19 and TRBJ1-2; D gene uncertain. CDR3 length: 14 amino acids. Germline CDR1 and CDR2: LNHDA and SQIVND (reference sequence). Trimming removed 10 bases from V and 7 bases from J, with 22 bases in between. The CDR3: CATFQSRVGGGYTF. The CDR3 nucleotides are TGTGCCACCTTTCAATCAAGGGTGGGAGGTGGCTACACCTTC.

V gene TRBV27 combines with J gene TRBJ1-6; a possible D gene is TRBD1 (5 bases). CDR3 size: 15 residues. Germline V gene sequence: CDR1 MNHEY, CDR2 SMNVEV (reference sequence). The V end was cut by 10 bases, the J end by 2 bases, with 15 bases between. In nucleotides, the CDR3 is TGTGCCACCCAGCGTCGGGGGACCTATAATTCACCCCTCCACTTT. Its translation: CATQRRGTYNSPLHF.

The gene calls are TRBV28 and TRBJ1-4; D is undetermined. Germline V lookup: CDR1 MDHEN, CDR2 SYDVKM. V was cut by 6 bases and J by 2 bases, with 10 bases left in between. The CDR3 totals 14 residues. The CDR3 region is CASRFSGTNEKLFF. The CDR3, as DNA: TGTGCCAGCAGGTTTTCGGGGACTAATGAAAAACTGTTTTTT.

This clone was seen repeatedly, ten times or more. The chain recombines TRBV10-3 with TRBJ2-1; D may be TRBD2 (6 bases). The CDR3 loop spans 12 amino acids. V was cut by 7 bases and J by 5 bases, with 9 bases left in between. Germline CDR1 reads ENHRY; CDR2 reads SYGVKD. The DNA of the CDR3 is TGTGCCATCAACGGGGGAAACAATGAGCAGTTCTTC. This gives the protein CAINGGNNEQFF.